Below are 8 T cell receptor beta chains sequenced from a single sample in a study of blood T cells in healthy people across ages. Using a J-beta primer mix together with a sample-barcoded 5' primer, a second PCR was run for roughly 7 to 11 cycles. TCRdb re-called the 5' RACE reads through MiXCR, storing one row per CDR3 protein. The sample contains 540,000 or so distinct CDR3 sequences, around 50% of which appear only once. The sample taken for sequencing was blood. The receptors here all came from a man aged 80 or over in good health.

The chain is built from TRBV20-1 and TRBJ1-2, with D possibly matching TRBD1 (6 bases). The CDR3 is 14 amino acids. V lost 5 bases and J 5 bases, leaving 18 bases between the germline ends. Germline V lookup: CDR1 DFQATT, CDR2 SNEGSKA (reference sequence). DNA of the CDR3: TGCAGTGCTGGGGCAGGGGATAGAGGGTATGGCTACACCTTC. Its protein product is CSAGAGDRGYGYTF.

This sequence joins TRBV20-1 and TRBJ2-5; the D gene is possibly TRBD2 (5 bases). TRBJ2-7 explains the end of the DNA better; the J call may be wrong. Germline CDR1 DFQATT, CDR2 SNEGSKA (reference sequence). CDR3 size: 15 residues. Here the CDR3 reads CSAKPGSGLSYEQYF. For the CDR3, the DNA is TGCAGTGCTAAACCGGGCAGCGGCCTTAGTTACGAGCAGTACTTC.

The chain joins TRBV7-9 to TRBJ2-5; TRBD2 is a possible D gene (5 bases). Looked up from germline, CDR1 is SEHNR and CDR2 is FQNEAQ (reference sequence). V was pared by 1 base and J by 2 bases, with 8 bases between. The CDR3 has 14 amino acids. CDR3 bases: TGTGCCAGCAGCTTAGGCCGGGAACAAGAGACCCAGTACTTC. Amino acids: CASSLGREQETQYF.

This chain uses TRBV29-1 with TRBJ2-3; no firm D call. V lost 3 bases and J 6 bases, leaving 16 bases between the germline ends. Germline CDR1 is SQVTM and CDR2 is ANQGSEA. CDR3 size: 14 residues. Here the CDR3 reads CSVDLTSVSDTQYF. The CDR3, as DNA: TGCAGCGTTGACCTTACGTCAGTTTCGGATACGCAGTATTTT.

For this clonotype: One junction end disagrees with the germline gene, perhaps due to a read error. The J gene is TRBJ2-7, the V gene TRBV6-5; 8 bases match TRBD1. The CDR3 loop spans 15 amino acids. CDR1 MNHEY and CDR2 SVGAGI come from the germline V gene. Here the CDR3 DNA reads TGTGCCAGCAGCCAAATGGGACAGGACTCCTACAAGCAGTACTTC. Protein sequence: CASSQMGQDSYKQYF.

This clonotype was counted a few times. The V call is TRBV28, the J call TRBJ2-7; no definite D call. Germline V CDR1 and CDR2: MDHEN, SYDVKM. Trimming removed 3 bases at V and 6 bases at J, with 9 bases between. This CDR3 contains 12 residues. The CDR3 here is CASSFGMGEQYF. The CDR3 DNA sequence: TGTGCCAGCAGTTTTGGGATGGGCGAGCAGTACTTC.

The V and J genes are TRBV9 and TRBJ1-5; D is ambiguous. V lost 2 bases to trimming and J lost 7 bases, with 10 bases between them. This CDR3 spans 13 amino acids. Germline-derived CDR1 and CDR2 are SGDLS and YYNGEE. CDR3 bases: TGTGCCAGCAGCGTCGACTCGGGCCAGCCCCAGCATTTT. It is translated as CASSVDSGQPQHF.

This clonotype was counted between two and nine times. V is TRBV6-6 and J is TRBJ1-1; D gene ambiguous. The CDR3 consists of 12 residues. V shed 11 bases and J shed 11 bases, with 21 bases lying between them. Germline CDR1 and CDR2: MNHNY and SVGAGI (reference sequence). CDR3 loop: CAAGRAQGWAFF. The CDR3 DNA follows: TGTGCCGCGGGGAGGGCCCAAGGGTGGGCTTTCTTT.